The T cell receptor (beta chain) described here comes from a study of T-cell memory formation after mild COVID-19. There are 11 residues in the CDR3. Trimming stripped 0 bases from V and 10 bases from J, with 7 bases between. The germline gives CDR1 DFQATT, CDR2 SNEGSKA (reference sequence). This clonotype turned up a few times. Its antigen is still unknown. Each CDR3 protein gets one entry after TCRdb re-called the 5' RACE reads with MiXCR. The table includes around 510,000 distinct CDR3 sequences, about a fifth detected once. The study's findings and limits: A subset of responding clones appeared in pre-infection memory, suggesting cross-reactive memory joined. CD4+ clones that contracted lay mainly in CM and EM; CD8+ ones lay in EMRA.

J is TRBJ2-1 and V is TRBV20-1; D ambiguous. The clonotype originates from an adult woman who had mild COVID-19 (a few samples of this study predate the infection). Cell type and time point are not known. The sequenced sample was PBMCs or a T cell subset sorted from them (not recorded which). The CDR3 protein is CSAREKHEQFF. CDR3 bases: TGCAGTGCTAGAGAGAAGCACGAGCAGTTCTTC.